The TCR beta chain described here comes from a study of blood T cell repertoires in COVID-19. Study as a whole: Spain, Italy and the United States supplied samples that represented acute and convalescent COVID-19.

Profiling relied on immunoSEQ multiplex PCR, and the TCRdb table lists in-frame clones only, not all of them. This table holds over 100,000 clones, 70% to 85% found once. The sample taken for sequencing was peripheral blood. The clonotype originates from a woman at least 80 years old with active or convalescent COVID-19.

CDR3 nucleotides: TGTGCCAGCAGCGCAGGATTTAGGGAGTTAGCTTTCTTT. Translating gives CASSAGFRELAFF. The chain uses TRBV9 and TRBJ1-1; D call uncertain. Germline V gene data show CDR1 as SGDLS and CDR2 as YYNGEE. Trimming took 3 bases from V and 10 from J, leaving 16 bases between them. The CDR3 runs 13 residues. Full variable domain (rest looked up from reference TRBV9 and TRBJ1-1): DSGVTQTPKHLITATGQRVTLRCSPRSGDLSVYWYQQSLDQGLQFLIQYYNGEERAKGNILERFSAQQFPDLHSELNLSSLELGDSALYFCASSAGFRELAFFGQGTRLTVV.